What follows are 14 T cell receptor beta chains derived from one specimen sequenced in a study of Ad26.COV2.S vaccination and SARS-CoV-2 variants (dated by TCRdb to the early 2020s). Libraries were prepared through the immunoSEQ multiplex PCR assay. As stored in TCRdb, this immuneACCESS dataset retains in-frame rearrangements with V and J assigned. A fraction of the clones does not appear; measured against another copy, unresolved V genes explain less than half of the discrepancy, and the remainder lacks a known reason. Present in this sample are hundreds of thousands of clones, 89% of which were seen just once. The ten largest clonotypes hold just over 2.5% of the sample. Per the publication, the treatment or condition label means: 15 to 20 received Ad26.COV2.S at low or high dose, single or two shots; 5 received placebo; per-sample allocation not given. Repertoires of vaccine and placebo recipients were sequenced from samples taken on day 63 after the first injection.

Sample: peripheral blood, taken in a trial of Ad26.COV2.S vaccine versus placebo. These receptor sequences come from a person aged 18-60 years who received the Ad26.COV2.S COVID-19 vaccine or a placebo.

The chain employs TRBV4-1 and TRBJ1-1; no firm D call. The CDR3 is 12 amino acids. V lost 4 bases, J lost 4 bases, and 7 bases lay in between. Per the germline V gene, CDR1 is MGHRA and CDR2 is YSYEKL. CDR3 amino acids: CASSPGGTEAFF. The CDR3 DNA reads as TGCGCCAGCAGCCCGGGCGGCACTGAAGCTTTCTTT.

V and J are TRBV25-1 and TRBJ2-3; D unresolved. Germline V gene lookup returns CDR1 MGHDK and CDR2 SYGVNS. The CDR3 spans 11 residues. The V and J ends lost 4 bases and 2 bases respectively, with 1 base between them. CDR3 nucleotides: TGTGCCAGCAGTGTCACAGATACGCAGTATTTT. This codes for CASSVTDTQYF.

The chain employs TRBV4-1 and TRBJ2-3; D not certain. CDR3 length: 13 amino acids. V lost 3 bases, J lost 5 bases, and 9 bases lay in between. Germline V gene lookup returns CDR1 MGHRA and CDR2 YSYEKL. This chain's CDR3 is CASSHPGVDTQYF. The DNA for the CDR3 is TGCGCCAGCAGCCACCCTGGGGTAGATACGCAGTATTTT.

The chain couples TRBV3-1 (or the pseudogene TRBV3-2) to TRBJ2-1, with 11 positions matching TRBD2. Trimming cost V 7 bases and J 3 bases; bases outside gene matches: 2. The germline V gene has CDR1 LGHDT and CDR2 YNNKEL (reference sequence). The length of the CDR3 is 14 residues. The CDR3 DNA sequence: TGTGCCAGCAAACTAGCGGGGGTCTACAATGAGCAGTTCTTC. Translated: CASKLAGVYNEQFF.

The chain carries TRBV7-9 and TRBJ2-2, with D possibly matching TRBD2 (5 bases). This CDR3 comprises 14 residues. The ends were cut back, 2 bases at V and 3 bases at J, with 7 bases in the middle. Germline loops: CDR1 SEHNR, CDR2 FQNEAQ (reference sequence). This CDR3 is CASSLQEDTGELFF. CDR3 bases: TGTGCCAGCAGCTTACAGGAGGACACCGGGGAGCTGTTTTTT. The full variable domain, rest sourced from reference TRBV7-9 and TRBJ2-2, is DTGVSQNPRHKITKRGQNVTFRCDPISEHNRLYWYRQTLGQGPEFLTYFQNEAQLEKSRLLSDRFSAERPKGSFSTLEIQRTEQGDSAMYLCASSLQEDTGELFFGEGSRLTVL.

The chain is built from TRBV11-2 and TRBJ2-7; 7 nucleotides agree with TRBD2. Germline V lookup: CDR1 SGHAT, CDR2 FQNNGV. V gave up 3 bases and J gave up 7 bases; unmatched junction bases: 6. The CDR3 runs 13 residues. Here the CDR3 DNA reads TGTGCCAGCAGCTTTCTCAGAGCGGGGGAGCAGTACTTC. This gives the protein CASSFLRAGEQYF.

This clone was seen only a few times. V gene TRBV4-1 combines with J gene TRBJ1-5; unclear D gene. The CDR3 is 14 residues long. V lost 0 bases to trimming and J lost 6 bases, with 9 bases between them. Germline CDR1 reads MGHRA; CDR2 reads YSYEKL. CDR3 coding DNA: TGCGCCAGCAGCCAAGACGGAGCGGGTCAGCCCCAGCATTTT. It specifies CASSQDGAGQPQHF.

This clone was seen a single time. CDR3 nucleotide sequence: TGTGCCAGCAGCCTGAGCGGAGATTCACCCCTCCACTTT. Encoded protein: CASSLSGDSPLHF. The chain is built from TRBV7-9 and TRBJ1-6; no clear D. Germline assignment: CDR1 SEHNR and CDR2 FQNEAQ (reference sequence). Trimming stripped 5 bases from V and 8 bases from J, with 10 bases between. The CDR3 length is 13 residues.

The rearrangement joins TRBV5-1 to TRBJ2-3, with 10 bases that match TRBD2. The CDR3 length is 13 residues. V gave up 6 bases and J gave up 6 bases; unmatched junction bases: 4. Germline CDR1 reads SGHRS; CDR2 reads YFSETQ. CDR3 protein: CASMLAGADTQYF. The CDR3 nucleotides are TGCGCCAGCATGCTAGCGGGGGCGGATACGCAGTATTTT.

This rearrangement joins TRBV3-1 (or the pseudogene TRBV3-2) to TRBJ2-7, with D hard to call. This CDR3 is 15 amino acids long. The germline gives CDR1 LGHDT, CDR2 YNNKEL (reference sequence). V lost 4 bases and J lost 5, with 18 bases in between. The CDR3 spells CASSPRYSPSHEQYF. CDR3 nucleotide sequence: TGTGCCAGCAGCCCCCGATACTCCCCGTCCCACGAGCAGTACTTC.

This chain connects TRBV5-4 to TRBJ2-3; D ambiguous. V was shortened by 1 base and J by 5 bases, with 11 bases between the two germline ends. Germline lookup yields CDR1 SGHNT and CDR2 YYREEE (reference sequence). The CDR3 totals 14 residues. CDR3 protein: CASSLKGTLDTQYF. CDR3 in DNA: TGTGCCAGCAGCTTGAAGGGAACCCTAGATACGCAGTATTTT.

The rearrangement joins TRBV5-1 to TRBJ2-3; tentatively, D is TRBD2 (6 bases). The CDR3 loop spans 16 amino acids. CDR1 and CDR2 from the germline V gene are SGHRS and YFSETQ. V was cut by 4 bases and J by 6 bases, with 21 bases left in between. CDR3 nucleotides: TGCGCCAGCAGCGCTAACCGGGACTGGATTAGTGATACGCAGTATTTT. It encodes CASSANRDWISDTQYF.

The rearrangement links TRBV14 to TRBJ1-6; D uncertain. This CDR3 spans 16 amino acids. Germline CDR1 reads SGHDN; CDR2 reads FVKESK. Trimming stripped 4 bases from V and 7 bases from J, with 17 bases between. DNA of the CDR3: TGTGCCAGCAGCCTTAGGACGGACCGGCGGAATTCACCCCTCCACTTT. Amino acid sequence: CASSLRTDRRNSPLHF.

This chain's CDR3 is CASSLDEGRYEQYF. The CDR3 DNA is TGCGCCAGCAGCTTGGATGAGGGGAGATACGAGCAGTACTTC. The rearrangement links TRBV5-1 to TRBJ2-7; either TRBD1 or TRBD2 may fit D (5 bases each). CDR1 is SGHRS, CDR2 YFSETQ, per germline. This CDR3 spans 14 amino acids. V was trimmed by 0 bases and J by 4 bases, leaving 11 bases between them.